A single sample is the source of the 25 T cell receptor beta chains below, sequenced in a study of regulatory T cells in long-lasting Graves disease. The sample's time point: newly diagnosed GD, antithyroid drugs for less than 3 months. From PBMCs, RNA was extracted and then used to make the TCR library. Construction of the TCR beta libraries employed iRepertoire HTBI primers in conjunction with Arm-PCR of CDR3 regions. TCRdb called the multiplex PCR reads again in MiXCR, with one record for every CDR3 protein. The sample has 300,000 to 400,000 distinct CDR3 sequences; 16% are singletons. In addition, the sample was reused for a study of T cells in Graves' hyperthyroidism and ophthalmopathy.

This specimen consisted of peripheral blood mononuclear cells (PBMCs), obtained at new diagnosis, from a patient treated with antithyroid drugs. These receptors all stem from a man aged 35 to 55 with Graves disease.

This clonotype was seen ten or more times. The chain uses TRBV28 and TRBJ1-1, with a possible D match to TRBD1 (6 bases). With 5 bases removed from V and 4 bases from J, the gap between germline ends came to 17 bases. The CDR3 contains 15 residues. Per the germline V gene, CDR1 is MDHEN and CDR2 is SYDVKM. CDR3 region: CASSGGPGGGTEAFF. The DNA of the CDR3 is TGTGCCAGCAGTGGGGGCCCCGGAGGCGGCACTGAAGCTTTCTTT.

Only a few counts were recorded for this clonotype. This chain links TRBV24-1 with TRBJ2-6, with a weak D call TRBD1 (6 bases). V lost 3 bases and J lost 1, with 12 bases in between. Per germline, CDR1 KGHDR and CDR2 SFDVKD. CDR3 length: 17 residues. CDR3 DNA sequence: TGTGCCACCAGTGATAAAAACAGGGAGTCTGGGGCCAACGTCCTGACTTTC. Encoded protein: CATSDKNRESGANVLTF.

The V and J genes are TRBV4-1 and TRBJ1-1, with 8 bases identical to TRBD1. CDR1 MGHRA and CDR2 YSYEKL come from the germline V gene. Trimming at V came to 4 bases and at J to 3 bases, leaving 4 bases not matched to a gene. The CDR3 is 14 amino acids. In nucleotides, the CDR3 is TGCGCCAGCAGCCGGGGACAGGTCGACACTGAAGCTTTCTTT. It translates to CASSRGQVDTEAFF.

In this sample, this clonotype turned up a few times. The V and J genes are TRBV6-1 and TRBJ2-1, with D perhaps being TRBD1 or TRBD2 (5 bases each). This CDR3 region has 14 residues. V lost 5 bases, J lost 6 bases, and 14 bases lay in between. Germline CDR1 is MNHNS and CDR2 is SASEGT. CDR3 in amino acids: CASSNLQGTNEQFF. The DNA of the CDR3 is TGTGCCAGCAGTAACCTGCAAGGGACCAATGAGCAGTTCTTC.

This clonotype has ten or more counts. The chain combines TRBV7-2 with TRBJ2-3; no clear D gene. The V end was cut by 6 bases, the J end by 4 bases, with 11 bases between. The germline V gene has CDR1 SGHTA and CDR2 FQGNSA. This CDR3 comprises 13 residues. The CDR3 loop reads CASRPTGSDTQYF. The CDR3 DNA reads TGTGCCAGCAGACCAACCGGGTCAGATACGCAGTATTTT.

The gene calls are TRBV7-6 and TRBJ2-7, with 7 nucleotides matching TRBD1. CDR3 size: 14 residues. After removal of 4 bases from V and 5 bases from J, the junction contained 8 bases not matched to a gene. CDR1 and CDR2 from the germline V gene are SGHVS and FNYEAQ. CDR3 DNA: TGTGCCAGCAGCTCGACAGGGTCGAGGAACGAGCAGTACTTC. Translating it yields CASSSTGSRNEQYF. The full variable domain, rest sourced from reference TRBV7-6 and TRBJ2-7, is GAGVSQSPRYKVTKRGQDVALRCDPISGHVSLYWYRQALGQGPEFLTYFNYEAQQDKSGLPNDRFSAERPEGSISTLTIQRTEQRDSAMYRCASSSTGSRNEQYFGPGTRLTVT.

This chain links TRBV2 with TRBJ1-6; TRBD1 is a possible D gene (6 bases). Germline CDR1 reads SNHLY; CDR2 reads FYNNEI. The CDR3 length is 13 residues. Trimming took off 4 bases at V and 11 bases at J, with 12 bases between the two ends. The CDR3 DNA reads TGTGCCAGCAGTGGGACAGTTGATCCACCCCTCCACTTT. Translation gives CASSGTVDPPLHF.

This clonotype was observed many times. This rearrangement joins TRBV5-1 to TRBJ1-4; no firm D call. V lost 3 bases and J lost 4, with 10 bases in between. The CDR3 extends over 14 amino acids. CDR1 and CDR2 from the germline V gene are SGHRS and YFSETQ. The CDR3 protein is CASSWDRGNEKLFF. For the CDR3, the DNA is TGCGCCAGCAGCTGGGATCGTGGTAATGAAAAACTGTTTTTT.

This clonotype was counted many times. J is TRBJ1-1 and V is TRBV2, with D perhaps TRBD1 (6 bases). Trimming pared 7 bases from V and 11 bases from J, leaving 20 bases between. The germline V gene encodes CDR1 SNHLY and CDR2 FYNNEI. The CDR3 has 13 amino acids. The CDR3 coding sequence is TGTGCCAGCACCGGACAGTACTTCTGGGGGGCTTTCTTT. This gives the protein CASTGQYFWGAFF. The variable domain in full, completed from reference TRBV2 and TRBJ1-1, reads EPEVTQTPSHQVTQMGQEVILRCVPISNHLYFYWYRQILGQKVEFLVSFYNNEISEKSEIFDDQFSVERPDGSNFTLKIRSTKLEDSAMYFCASTGQYFWGAFFGQGTRLTVV.

This clonotype was detected ten times or more. The V gene is TRBV11-3, the J gene TRBJ2-7; D is uncertain. This CDR3 region has 16 residues. Germline V lookup: CDR1 SGHNT, CDR2 YENEEA. Trimming took 3 bases from V and 2 from J, leaving 17 bases between them. The CDR3 loop reads CASSFRTALHTYEQYF. The CDR3 region has the DNA TGTGCCAGCAGCTTCCGTACCGCACTCCATACCTACGAGCAGTACTTC.

Many counts were recorded for this clonotype. The chain uses TRBV7-4 and TRBJ2-7; D uncertain. The CDR3 length is 15 residues. V lost 1 base to trimming and J lost 0 bases, with 10 bases between them. Germline V gene sequence: CDR1 SGHVT, CDR2 SQSDAQ. Here the CDR3 DNA reads TGTGCCAGCAGCTTAGATGTCGGACGCTCCTACGAGCAGTACTTC. Protein: CASSLDVGRSYEQYF.

Concerning this clonotype itself: The CDR3 ends on some other residue instead of the conserved phenylalanine or tryptophan, so this is likely a read error. V usage is TRBV7-2 and J usage is TRBJ1-2; tentatively, D is TRBD1 (6 bases). CDR3 length equals 15 residues. Trimming stripped 5 bases from V and 8 bases from J, with 21 bases between. Germline assignment: CDR1 SGHTA and CDR2 FQGNSA. CDR3 bases: TGTGCCAGCAGCCCCGTCCCCGGGACACTCACAGGCTACACCCTC. Its translation is CASSPVPGTLTGYTL.

This clonotype was counted only a few times. A junction end diverges from the germline sequence, so it may reflect a read error. The chain uses TRBV5-1 and TRBJ2-2; D is possibly TRBD2 (6 bases). The CDR3 is 15 amino acids. In germline, CDR1 is SGHRS, CDR2 YFSETQ. This CDR3 reads CASSQSGRTTGELFF. Here the CDR3 DNA reads TGTGCCAGCAGCCAAAGTGGGAGGACCACCGGGGAGCTGTTTTTT. The entire variable domain, with the rest obtained from reference TRBV5-1 and TRBJ2-2, is as follows: KAGVTQTPRYLIKTRGQQVTLSCSPISGHRSVSWYQQTPGQGLQFLFEYFSETQRNKGNFPGRFSGRQFSNSRSEMNVSTLELGDSALYLCASSQSGRTTGELFFGEGSRLTVL.

The chain is built from TRBV5-1 and TRBJ1-1; 8 nucleotides align to TRBD1. The CDR3 spans 15 residues. Germline V gene sequence: CDR1 SGHRS, CDR2 YFSETQ. V dropped 5 bases and J dropped 5; count of bases not matched to a gene: 11. The CDR3 region has the DNA TGCGCCAGCAGGTTACGGCAGGGGGCGGGTACTGAAGCTTTCTTT. This translates into CASRLRQGAGTEAFF.

The chain recombines TRBV4-3 with TRBJ2-7; D is unresolved. Germline lookup yields CDR1 LGHNA and CDR2 YSLEER. The CDR3 runs to 14 residues. Trimming cost V 2 bases and J 3 bases, with 11 bases left between them. Here the CDR3 DNA reads TGCGCCAGCAGCCAACAGATAAACTACTACGAGCAGTACTTC. It is translated as CASSQQINYYEQYF.

This clonotype was seen a few times. The chain carries TRBV24-1 and TRBJ2-3; D is uncertain. Germline-derived CDR1 and CDR2 are KGHDR and SFDVKD. Trimming took off 3 bases at V and 3 bases at J, with 12 bases between the two ends. The CDR3 spans 15 residues. The CDR3 DNA reads as TGTGCCACCAGTGATATTGGCAGAGATACAGATACGCAGTATTTT. Translated, it gives CATSDIGRDTDTQYF.

This clonotype was seen a handful of times. The chain recombines TRBV5-5 with TRBJ1-6; 9 bases agree with TRBD1. This CDR3 region has 16 residues. Looked up from germline, CDR1 is SGHKS and CDR2 is YYEKEE (reference sequence). Trimming took 4 bases from V and 6 from J; bases not matched to a gene: 8. CDR3 residues: CASSDNRGLVNSPLHF. CDR3 coding DNA: TGTGCCAGCAGCGACAACAGGGGGCTTGTTAATTCACCCCTCCACTTT. The entire variable domain, with the rest obtained from reference TRBV5-5 and TRBJ1-6, is as follows: DAGVTQSPTHLIKTRGQQVTLRCSPISGHKSVSWYQQVLGQGPQFIFQYYEKEERGRGNFPDRFSARQFPNYSSELNVNALLLGDSALYLCASSDNRGLVNSPLHFGNGTRLTVT.

In this sample, this clonotype turned up many times. V is TRBV12-3 or TRBV12-4 and J is TRBJ1-1; D is possibly TRBD1 (6 bases). The CDR3 sequence is 13 residues long. V lost 0 bases and J lost 6, with 8 bases in between. CDR3 sequence (DNA): TGTGCCAGCAGTTTAGCGGGGGCCGCTGAAGCTTTCTTT. This sequence encodes CASSLAGAAEAFF.

This clonotype has a count of ten or more. The chain joins TRBV18 to TRBJ2-7, with 11 bases identical to TRBD2. From germline, CDR1 is KGHSH and CDR2 LQKENI. The CDR3 contains 15 residues. Trimming removed 3 bases from V and 2 bases from J; junction bases left unmatched: 3. The CDR3 DNA reads as TGTGCCAGCTCACCCTTAGCGGGGGGGGCCTACGAGCAGTACTTC. It yields the protein CASSPLAGGAYEQYF. Complete variable domain (other parts from reference TRBV18 and TRBJ2-7): NAGVMQNPRHLVRRRGQEARLRCSPMKGHSHVYWYRQLPEEGLKFMVYLQKENIIDESGMPKERFSAEFPKEGPSILRIQQVVRGDSAAYFCASSPLAGGAYEQYFGPGTRLTVT.

Turning to this clonotype: A read error may produce the germline difference seen at one junction end. V usage is TRBV7-8 and J usage is TRBJ2-1; D is unclear. The CDR3 consists of 13 residues. CDR1 is SGHVS and CDR2 is FQNEAQ in the germline V gene. The DNA for the CDR3 is TGCGCCAGCAGCCATGGTGACACCTACGAGCAGTTCTTC. Translation: CASSHGDTYEQFF.

With regard to this clonotype: A read error may account for a junction end that differs from germline. The genes are TRBV5-5 and TRBJ2-3; TRBD2 aligns across 13 bases. The CDR3 length is 16 residues. Germline V gene sequence: CDR1 SGHKS, CDR2 YYEKEE (reference sequence). The CDR3 sequence: CASSRGTSGITDTQYF. The CDR3 DNA reads as TGCGCCAGCAGCCGGGGGACTAGCGGGATCACAGATACGCAGTATTTT.

This clonotype has more than one count but fewer than ten. The chain has TRBV20-1 and TRBJ2-5, with 11 nucleotides matching TRBD2. Per the germline V gene, CDR1 is DFQATT and CDR2 is SNEGSKA (reference sequence). The CDR3 is 16 amino acids. V was clipped by 3 bases and J by 2 bases; unmatched bases: 8. CDR3 in DNA: TGCAGTGCTAGCACTAGCGGGGGCCCGGGGCAAGAGACCCAGTACTTC. This sequence encodes CSASTSGGPGQETQYF.

This clonotype was counted ten times or more. The V and J genes are TRBV28 and TRBJ2-2, with D perhaps matching TRBD1 (6 bases). Germline CDR1 reads MDHEN; CDR2 reads SYDVKM. Deletions cut 5 bases from V and 3 bases from J, with 19 bases between. The CDR3 runs 17 residues. The CDR3 coding sequence is TGTGCCAGCAGTCCTCTCCAGGGGCTCCGCCACACCGGGGAGCTGTTTTTT. It encodes CASSPLQGLRHTGELFF.

The CDR3 here is CSNRDRSTDTQYF. For the CDR3, the DNA is TGCAGCAATAGGGACAGAAGCACAGATACGCAGTATTTT. The chain links TRBV29-1 to TRBJ2-3; 7 nucleotides line up with TRBD1. After removal of 8 bases from V and 0 bases from J, the junction contained 5 bases not matched to a gene. The V gene's germline CDR1 is SQVTM and CDR2 ANQGSEA. CDR3 size: 13 residues.

This clonotype was detected many times. This CDR3 reads CASTLQGRVEKLFF. The CDR3 nucleotides read TGTGCCAGCACCCTACAGGGAAGAGTTGAAAAACTGTTTTTT. The chain carries TRBV2 and TRBJ1-4; weak D call: TRBD1 (6 bases). Germline values: CDR1 SNHLY, CDR2 FYNNEI. The CDR3 consists of 14 residues. V was cut by 7 bases and J by 7 bases, with 16 bases left in between.